The sequence of this T cell receptor beta chain was determined in a study of T cell responses to AZD1222 COVID-19 vaccine (dated by TCRdb to about 2021). About the investigation overall: A total of roughly 240 trial participants underwent TCR sequencing, of whom some 210 received two doses of AZD1222 and some 26 received two doses of the MenACWY control vaccine. Trial participants were enrolled into age subgroups of 18-55, 56-69 and 70-plus years, which contained about 150, 28 and 57 TCR-sequenced participants, respectively.

The CDR3 regions of human TCRbeta chains were subjected to immunosequencing. For the original study's pipeline: TCRs in the repertoires were compared against a reference library of SARS-CoV-2-specific TCRs that had been generated with the MIRA antigen-specificity platform. Breadth was defined as the fraction of unique TCRs that were SARS-CoV-2-associated. Depth was defined as the fraction of total T cells that were SARS-CoV-2-associated. Each spike-specific TCR was assigned to its reactive spike region and to a CD4 or CD8 class using the MIRA data. Log10-transformed breadth and depth values were compared by one-way ANOVA with Sidak's multiple comparisons tests. TCRdb carries this immuneACCESS record with in-frame sequences only. Its versions omit some clonotypes, under half of them owing to an unresolved V gene in the studies checked, with the rest unexplained. The DNA was the basis for D and trimming; V, J and clone size are from that table. In all, the sample holds about 85,000 clones, and 80% to 90% of those were seen once. The ten biggest clones cover 10% of the sample.

Taken from cysteine to phenylalanine, the CDR3 has 17 residues. The entry retains the CDR3 DNA only, 51 bases that are in frame from base 1. CDR1 and CDR2 are drawn from the germline V gene: KGHSH, LQKENI. V lost 4 bases and J lost 7 bases, and the count of bases not matched to a germline gene is 15. Comments on this clone: The antigen this receptor binds is unknown. Nothing much larger sits one base from this clone, and base qualities are not available.

What the time point label conveys for this sample: baseline before first vaccination. The sample's treatment or condition, from its label and the paper: meningococcal conjugate vaccine given as trial control. Vaccinee samples came from UK trials COV001 and COV002, including a single-blind randomized controlled phase 2/3 trial of AZD1222 (ChAdOx1 nCoV-19) in healthy adults. For TCRbeta chain sequencing, PBMC samples from trial participants were taken at day 0 and at day 28 after the second dose. Beyond this particular receptor, the publication reports: Reportedly, close to half of the unique spike-specific TCRs recognized epitopes lying outside the regions that are mutated in the B.1.351 and B.1.1.7 variants. Participants were mostly white British, with more females than males. The authors suggested clonal diversity may have been underestimated. The 56-69-year group was small, and its depth increase did not reach significance, likely because of low power. After two AZD1222 doses, both the breadth and the depth of spike-specific TCRs were significantly higher than at day 0 and than in MenACWY recipients. CD4 TCRs associated with the vaccine covered the entire spike protein, and the dominant responses were in regions 160-218 and 743-854. No day 14 peak-response samples were available, so repertoires were characterized only after the peak T cell response. Conclusions about previously exposed vaccinees are limited, since just six or seven AZD1222 recipients were seropositive for SARS-CoV-2 at baseline.

The input for sequencing was peripheral blood, taken on day 0 of MenACWY control vaccination. The TCR was taken from an adult in good health. This chain is built from TRBV18 and TRBJ1-5; 8 of the junction bases match TRBD1. The DNA sequence follows: TGTGCCAGCTCACTATATCCGGGACAGGAGGCCCGGCAGCCCCAGCATTTT. It is translated as CASSLYPGQEARQPQHF. The variable domain in full, with residues beyond the CDR3 obtained from the reference TRBV18 and TRBJ1-5 genes, is NAGVMQNPRHLVRRRGQEARLRCSPMKGHSHVYWYRQLPEEGLKFMVYLQKENIIDESGMPKERFSAEFPKEGPSILRIQQVVRGDSAAYFCASSLYPGQEARQPQHFGDGTRLSIL.